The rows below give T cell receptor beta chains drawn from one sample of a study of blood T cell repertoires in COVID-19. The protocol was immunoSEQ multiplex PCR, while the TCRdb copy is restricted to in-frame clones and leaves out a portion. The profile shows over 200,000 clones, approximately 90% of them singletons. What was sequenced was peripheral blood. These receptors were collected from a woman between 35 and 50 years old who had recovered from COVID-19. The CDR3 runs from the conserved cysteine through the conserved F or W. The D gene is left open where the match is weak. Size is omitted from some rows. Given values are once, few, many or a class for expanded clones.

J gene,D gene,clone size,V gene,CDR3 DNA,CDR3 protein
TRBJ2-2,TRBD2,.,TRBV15,TGTGCCACCAGCGGCCAGAGGGCGGGGGGCAGAAGTAACACCGGGGAGCTGTTTTTT,CATSGQRAGGRSNTGELFF
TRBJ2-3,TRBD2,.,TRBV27,TGTGCCAGCAGCACGCTTCCGGGACTAGCGGGAGGCGGGGATACGCAGTATTTT,CASSTLPGLAGGGDTQYF
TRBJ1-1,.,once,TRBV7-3,TGTGCCAGCAGTGCCAGGGTAAACACTGAAGCTTTCTTT,CASSARVNTEAFF
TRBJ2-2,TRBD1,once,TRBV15,TGTGCCACCAGCCCGACAGGGTTGAACACCGGGGAGCTGTTTTTT,CATSPTGLNTGELFF
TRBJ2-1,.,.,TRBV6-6,TGTGCCAGCAGTTACGGGGTAGCGGAGGCCTACAATGAGCAGTTCTTC,CASSYGVAEAYNEQFF
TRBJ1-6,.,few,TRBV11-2,TGTGCCAGCAGCTGGGAGGGGGGCTCACCCCTCCACTTT,CASSWEGGSPLHF
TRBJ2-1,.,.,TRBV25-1,TGTGCCAGCAGTGCATCACTAGGCAATGAGCAGTTCTTC,CASSASLGNEQFF
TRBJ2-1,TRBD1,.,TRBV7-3,TGTGCCAGCAGCACCGCCGGGACAGGGGGCTACAATGAGCAGTTCTTC,CASSTAGTGGYNEQFF
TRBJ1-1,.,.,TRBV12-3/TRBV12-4,TGTGCCAGCAGCCCGGGACTTGCTGAAGCTTTCTTT,CASSPGLAEAFF
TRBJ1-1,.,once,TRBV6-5,TGTGCCAGCAGGTCTACAGGGTTGGGCACTGAAGCTTTCTTT,CASRSTGLGTEAFF
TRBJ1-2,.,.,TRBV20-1,TGCAGTGCTAGTGGTGTTGGGCAATTCTATGGCTACACCTTC,CSASGVGQFYGYTF
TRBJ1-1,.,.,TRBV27,TGTGCCAGCACCACTCTAGTTAGAGATCTAGGGGCTGAAGCTTTCTTT,CASTTLVRDLGAEAFF
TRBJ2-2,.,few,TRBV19,TGTGCCAGTACCCCGGGGGTTGTGACCGGGGAGCTGTTTTTT,CASTPGVVTGELFF
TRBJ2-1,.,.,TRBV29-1,TGCGGACCCCGGGACTCGCGGGCCAATGAGCAGTTCTTC,CGPRDSRANEQFF
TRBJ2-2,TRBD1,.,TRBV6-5,TGTGCCAGCAGCGCCCGGACAGGGACCGGGGAGCTGTTTTTT,CASSARTGTGELFF
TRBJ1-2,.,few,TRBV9,TGTGCCAGCAGCCCGCCGACAGCCTATGGCTACACCTTC,CASSPPTAYGYTF
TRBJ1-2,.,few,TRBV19,TGTGCCAGTAGTATTGGTCCAGGGGCCCGGGTGGACACCTTC,CASSIGPGARVDTF
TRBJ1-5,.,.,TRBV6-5,TGTGCCAGCAGTTACTGGGGGCCCTGGGGCAATCAGCCCCAGCATTTT,CASSYWGPWGNQPQHF
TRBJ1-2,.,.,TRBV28,TGTGCCAGCAGTTTAGGCGGGGGAGCCGGCGGCTACACCTTC,CASSLGGGAGGYTF
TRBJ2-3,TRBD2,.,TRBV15,TGTGCCACCAGGGGGGGGCCTAGCGGGAATGGCGCGCAGTATTTT,CATRGGPSGNGAQYF
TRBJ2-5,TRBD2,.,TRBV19,TGTGCCAGTAGCCCAGGACTAGCGGGAGGGTTGGAGACCCAGTACTTC,CASSPGLAGGLETQYF
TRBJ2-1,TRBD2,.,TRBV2,TGTGCCAACCTCAATTTAGCGGGAGGGAATGAGCAGTTCTTC,CANLNLAGGNEQFF